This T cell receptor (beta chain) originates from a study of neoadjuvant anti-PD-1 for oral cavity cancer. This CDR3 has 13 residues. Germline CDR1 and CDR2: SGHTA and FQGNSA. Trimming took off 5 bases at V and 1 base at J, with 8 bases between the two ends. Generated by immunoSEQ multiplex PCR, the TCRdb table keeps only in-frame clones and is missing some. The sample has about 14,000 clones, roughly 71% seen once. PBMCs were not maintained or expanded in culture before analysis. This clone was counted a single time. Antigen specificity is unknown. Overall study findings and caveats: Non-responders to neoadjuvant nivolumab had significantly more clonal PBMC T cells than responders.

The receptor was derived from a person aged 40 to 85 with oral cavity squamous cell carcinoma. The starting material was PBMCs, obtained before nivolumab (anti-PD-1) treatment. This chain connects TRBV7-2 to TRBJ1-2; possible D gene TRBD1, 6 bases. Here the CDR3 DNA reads TGTGCCAGCAGCCCAGGGGTTAACTATGGCTACACCTTC. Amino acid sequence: CASSPGVNYGYTF.